The clone carrying this T cell receptor beta chain was detected only once. This sample was taken from a study of blood T cell repertoires in COVID-19. For the study at large: Acute-phase and convalescent COVID-19 samples originated in the United States, Italy and Spain.

Here immunoSEQ multiplex PCR was the method, and the copy in TCRdb shows in-frame clones only, minus some. The data show about 100,000 clones, 80% to 90% seen once. Study members were between 18 and 89 years old and lived in approximately 25 US regions. Sequenced input: PBMCs or T cells enriched from blood (not recorded which). This TCR was sampled from a woman between 45 and 65 years old who had recovered from COVID-19.

The CDR3 DNA is TGTGCCAGCAGCTTAGGCGGGAGTAGTGATGAGCAGTTCTTC. It encodes CASSLGGSSDEQFF. This rearrangement joins TRBV7-6 to TRBJ2-1; TRBD2 matches at 7 bases. The CDR3 loop spans 14 amino acids. Germline V gene sequence: CDR1 SGHVS, CDR2 FNYEAQ. The junction had 5 bases not matched to a gene; V was cut back by 1 base and J by 8 bases.